This section outlines one TCR beta chain sequence together with its context. The antigen remains unidentified. The sample belongs to a study of identical twins. Study-wide results and limits: Cross-sectional statistical analysis, not tracking of the same donors, underpinned the conclusions.

The V gene end was trimmed by 0 bases and the J gene end by 6 bases; junction bases not matched to a gene: 5. Germline V lookup: CDR1 MNHEY, CDR2 SVGEGT. The CDR3 sequence is 16 residues long. One entry per CDR3 protein results from TCRdb running MiXCR on the 5' RACE reads. The repertoire holds about 250,000 distinct CDR3 sequences, with approximately 8.3% as singletons. The same data also went into a second study, on yellow fever vaccine responses in identical twins.

Sequencing was performed on CD8+ T cells sorted from blood. The TCR sequence derives from a woman between 18 and 29 years old in good health. The chain has TRBV6-2 or TRBV6-3 and TRBJ2-1, with 10 bases lining up with TRBD1. CDR3 DNA: TGTGCCAGCAGTTACTCGGGACAGGGGATTCTCAATGAGCAGTTCTTC. Translating gives CASSYSGQGILNEQFF.